A selection of T cell receptor beta chains follows, all from one sample in a study of T cells in Graves' hyperthyroidism and ophthalmopathy. TCRdb independently ran MiXCR on the multiplex PCR reads; one entry per CDR3 protein. The sample gives over 550,000 distinct CDR3 sequences, approximately 16% of which show up once; 15% to 20% is in the top ten. The sequencing input was blood. The receptors were gathered from a young woman with Graves' hyperthyroidism. The CDR3 runs from the conserved cysteine through the conserved F or W. D genes are given only for firm matches. Clone size appears in some rows only: once, few, many, or a class for an expanded clone.

d_gene,abundance,v_gene,j_gene,CDR3aa,CDR3nt
.,.,TRBV5-1,TRBJ1-6,CASSLASYAAHLVIPLHF,TGCGCCAGCAGCTTGGCCAGTTATGCAGCCCACCTCGTGATCCCCCTCCACTTT
TRBD1,many,TRBV10-3,TRBJ1-2,CAISDPGQGYGYTF,TGTGCCATCAGTGATCCGGGACAGGGCTATGGCTACACCTTC
TRBD2,many,TRBV12-3/TRBV12-4,TRBJ2-3,CASRGASGGTDTQYF,TGTGCCAGCAGGGGGGCTAGCGGGGGCACAGATACGCAGTATTTT
.,.,TRBV27,TRBJ1-2,CASSPLRGGDGYTF,TGTGCCAGCAGCCCCCTCCGGGGGGGGGATGGCTACACCTTC
TRBD2,.,TRBV7-8,TRBJ2-1,CASSSGLAGWGYNEQFF,TGTGCCAGCAGCTCGGGACTAGCGGGCTGGGGATACAATGAGCAGTTCTTC
.,once,TRBV3-1,TRBJ2-3,CASSQDRPVYF,TGTGCCAGCAGCCAAGATCGGCCAGTGTATTTT
.,many,TRBV7-2,TRBJ1-2,CASSLRRISNYGYTF,TGTGCCAGCAGCTTGCGGCGGATTTCTAACTATGGCTACACCTTC
TRBD2,many,TRBV7-9,TRBJ2-7,CASSRSSGGNSYEQYF,TGTGCCAGCAGCCGTTCTAGCGGGGGTAACTCCTACGAGCAGTACTTC
TRBD2,many,TRBV6-1,TRBJ2-3,CASSPPRLAGGGTDTQYF,TGTGCCAGCAGCCCCCCGAGACTAGCGGGGGGAGGCACAGATACGCAGTATTTT
TRBD1,.,TRBV20-1,TRBJ1-3,CSAGGQDHSGNTIYF,TGCAGTGCTGGGGGACAGGACCACTCTGGAAACACCATATATTTT
.,many,TRBV28,TRBJ1-2,CASGKQYGYTF,TGTGCCAGCGGAAAACAGTATGGCTACACCTTC
.,many,TRBV6-1,TRBJ1-5,CASRTSQGSNQPQHF,TGTGCCAGCAGAACATCTCAGGGATCCAATCAGCCCCAGCATTTT
TRBD1,many,TRBV3-1,TRBJ2-7,CASSQAGTGAYEQYF,TGTGCCAGCAGCCAGGCCGGGACAGGGGCCTACGAGCAGTACTTC
.,many,TRBV10-2,TRBJ2-7,CASSELASYEQYF,TGCGCCAGCAGTGAGTTGGCATCCTACGAGCAGTACTTC
.,.,TRBV20-1,TRBJ2-7,CSAPRTDSAYEQYF,TGCAGTGCTCCTCGGACGGATTCTGCCTACGAGCAGTACTTC
.,many,TRBV20-1,TRBJ2-1,CSAPEVSDNEQFF,TGCAGTGCCCCAGAGGTTAGCGACAATGAGCAGTTCTTC
TRBD2,few,TRBV10-1,TRBJ2-7,CASSEGAGEVDEQYF,TGCGCCAGCAGTGAGGGTGCGGGAGAGGTTGACGAGCAGTACTTC
.,few,TRBV6-4,TRBJ1-2,CASRSTDGVLGYTF,TGTGCCAGCAGATCCACAGACGGCGTACTTGGCTACACCTTC
.,many,TRBV2,TRBJ1-6,CASNAGDNSPLHF,TGTGCCAGCAATGCAGGAGATAATTCACCCCTCCACTTT
TRBD2,few,TRBV7-2,TRBJ2-2,CASSLGPRGGNTGELFF,TGTGCCAGCAGCTTAGGACCGCGGGGGGGCAACACCGGGGAGCTGTTTTTT
TRBD1,.,TRBV18,TRBJ1-5,CASSPFSDRHNQPQHF,TGTGCCAGCTCACCTTTCTCGGACAGGCACAATCAGCCCCAGCATTTT
TRBD1,few,TRBV7-9,TRBJ1-2,CASSLAMDRGLGYTF,TGTGCCAGCAGCTTAGCCATGGACAGGGGGCTTGGCTACACCTTC
TRBD1,many,TRBV30,TRBJ2-3,CAWSGAGGDTQYF,TGTGCCTGGAGTGGGGCAGGGGGCGATACGCAGTATTTT
TRBD1,many,TRBV12-3/TRBV12-4,TRBJ1-1,CASIGQGGFVNTEAFF,TGTGCCAGCATCGGACAGGGAGGGTTTGTGAACACTGAAGCTTTCTTT
TRBD2,.,TRBV7-9,TRBJ2-1,CASSGALAGGGHEQFF,TGTGCCAGCAGCGGAGCTCTAGCGGGGGGGGGTCATGAGCAGTTCTTC
.,many,TRBV2,TRBJ1-5,CASKFSDQPQHF,TGTGCCAGCAAATTCAGTGATCAGCCCCAGCATTTT